The clone carrying this TCR beta chain was counted many times. The target antigen is unknown. This specimen belongs to a study of response to subunit inactivated influenza vaccine. Regarding the study as a whole: A suggestion made by the authors is that each seasonal influenza vaccination recruits few new T cells.

The CDR3 consists of 17 residues. Per the germline V gene, CDR1 is LGHNA and CDR2 is YSLEER. V gave up 0 bases and J gave up 5 bases; unmatched junction bases: 10. One entry per CDR3 protein, called by TCRdb with MiXCR from the RT-PCR reads. The table lists a few hundred thousand distinct CDR3 sequences, about 15% of them singletons. The rearrangement uses TRBV4-3 and TRBJ2-1; 7 nucleotides line up with TRBD2. The input for sequencing was PBMCs from blood, taken approximately 12 days after vaccination. The origin of this receptor is a man over 45 who received an inactivated influenza vaccine. CDR3 sequence: CASSQDLGREWDNEQFF. The DNA of the CDR3 is TGCGCCAGCAGCCAAGATTTAGGGCGGGAGTGGGACAATGAGCAGTTCTTC.